The 22 T cell receptor beta chains reported below all come from one sample, sequenced in a study of blood T cells in healthy people across ages. The authors ran a second PCR of about 7 to 11 cycles using a sample-barcoded 5' primer and a J-beta primer mix. MiXCR was run by TCRdb on the 5' RACE reads, yielding one entry per CDR3 protein. The repertoire holds just under 750,000 distinct CDR3 sequences, with about 20% as singletons. Input material: blood. These receptors were obtained from a man in his 70s in good health.

This clonotype occurred many times. This CDR3 is CASSFSGGGRTEAFF. CDR3 sequence (DNA): TGTGCCAGCAGTTTCAGTGGTGGGGGGCGCACTGAAGCTTTCTTT. The chain joins TRBV28 to TRBJ1-1; the D gene is possibly TRBD1 (6 bases). Looked up from germline, CDR1 is MDHEN and CDR2 is SYDVKM. This CDR3 comprises 15 residues. Trimming took off 3 bases at V and 4 bases at J, with 15 bases between the two ends.

A few counts support this clonotype. The chain joins TRBV5-1 to TRBJ1-5; D is undetermined. The V gene lost 0 bases and the J gene lost 7 bases, with 11 bases spanning the gap. This CDR3 region has 14 residues. CDR1 SGHRS and CDR2 YFSETQ come from the germline V gene. The CDR3 region is CASSLGPNGQPQHF. CDR3 sequence (DNA): TGCGCCAGCAGCTTGGGGCCTAACGGGCAGCCCCAGCATTTT.

The V and J genes are TRBV7-8 and TRBJ2-4; weak D call: TRBD1 (6 bases). The CDR3 runs 18 residues. Looked up from germline, CDR1 is SGHVS and CDR2 is FQNEAQ. Deletions cut 5 bases from V and 1 base from J, with 21 bases between. In DNA form, the CDR3 reads TGTGCCAGCAGCCAGCCGATAGGATACAGGGCGGCCAAAAACATTCAGTACTTC. Amino acids: CASSQPIGYRAAKNIQYF.

The chain links TRBV12-3 or TRBV12-4 to TRBJ2-5, with TRBD2 identical over 8 bases. The CDR3 extends over 13 amino acids. Losses at the gene ends were 5 bases for V and 2 bases for J; bases not matched to a gene: 1. The CDR3 loop is CASSQREQETQYF. CDR3 nucleotide sequence: TGTGCCAGCAGTCAGCGGGAGCAAGAGACCCAGTACTTC.

The chain employs TRBV12-3 or TRBV12-4 and TRBJ2-5, with D maybe TRBD1 (7 bases). The end of the DNA fits TRBJ2-7 better, so the J call may be wrong. This CDR3 spans 14 amino acids. In DNA, the CDR3 is TGTGCCAGCAGTTTCCTCAGGGGGAGGTACGAGCAGTACTTC. Protein product: CASSFLRGRYEQYF.

This sequence joins TRBV30 and TRBJ2-4; 7 nucleotides align to TRBD2. Germline lookup yields CDR1 GTSNPN and CDR2 SVGIG (reference sequence). Trimming removed 2 bases from V and 3 bases from J; junction bases left unmatched: 13. This CDR3 spans 17 amino acids. The CDR3 DNA is TGTGCCTGGAGTCCTGAGATTTGGGCGGGGGACAAAAACATTCAGTACTTC. It specifies CAWSPEIWAGDKNIQYF.

This sequence joins TRBV12-3 or TRBV12-4 and TRBJ2-3; 8 bases map to TRBD2. This CDR3 is built from 14 residues. V lost 7 bases to trimming and J lost 0 bases; unmatched junction nucleotides: 3. The CDR3 protein is CASTKRGSTDTQYF. The DNA for the CDR3 is TGTGCCAGCACCAAGCGGGGGAGCACAGATACGCAGTATTTT.

This clonotype was detected a few times. The genes are TRBV12-3 or TRBV12-4 and TRBJ2-5; D uncertain. The J call may not be correct, given that the DNA end is closer to TRBJ2-1. The CDR3 totals 14 residues. The CDR3 DNA is TGTGCCAGCAGTTTACGGACCAGAGACGGTGAGCAGTTCTTC. It encodes CASSLRTRDGEQFF.

A few counts support this clonotype. V and J are TRBV4-3 and TRBJ2-2, with 10 bases that match TRBD2. Losses at the gene ends were 4 bases for V and 7 bases for J; bases not matched to a gene: 15. The CDR3 extends over 18 amino acids. Per the germline V gene, CDR1 is LGHNA and CDR2 is YSLEER. The CDR3 here is CASSLRLAGRGLSGELFF. DNA of the CDR3: TGCGCCAGCAGCCTTCGACTAGCGGGTCGGGGATTGAGCGGGGAGCTGTTTTTT.

This clonotype has at least ten counts. The chain joins TRBV28 to TRBJ1-5; D uncertain. The CDR3 totals 16 residues. The germline CDR1 and CDR2 sequences are MDHEN and SYDVKM. V gave up 1 base and J gave up 0 bases, with 10 bases separating them. The CDR3 DNA sequence: TGTGCCAGCAGTTTATTCGGCAGCCATAGCAATCAGCCCCAGCATTTT. Translating gives CASSLFGSHSNQPQHF.

This chain's CDR3 is CASTQQGGGNTIYF. DNA of the CDR3: TGTGCCAGCACTCAACAGGGAGGTGGAAACACCATATATTTT. The chain uses TRBV12-3 or TRBV12-4 and TRBJ1-3, with D perhaps TRBD1 (6 bases). Deletions cut 7 bases from V and 3 bases from J, with 13 bases between. The CDR3 totals 14 residues.

This rearrangement joins TRBV27 to TRBJ2-1, with D possibly matching TRBD1 (7 bases). Germline V gene data show CDR1 as MNHEY and CDR2 as SMNVEV (reference sequence). The CDR3 contains 16 residues. Trimming removed 7 bases at V and 1 base at J, with 17 bases between. Here the CDR3 reads CASKRSRGVSYNEQFF. As DNA, the CDR3 is TGTGCCAGCAAGAGATCCAGGGGGGTTTCCTACAATGAGCAGTTCTTC.

This clonotype was recorded a few times. This chain joins TRBV7-2 and TRBJ2-1; 11 bases match TRBD1. The CDR3 sequence is 15 residues long. Unmatched junction bases numbered 6, after V lost 5 bases and J lost 6 bases. Germline V lookup: CDR1 SGHTA, CDR2 FQGNSA. As DNA, the CDR3 is TGTGCCAGCAGCCGGTGGGGACAGGGGGTCAATGAGCAGTTCTTC. Its translation: CASSRWGQGVNEQFF. Looking up the rest from reference TRBV7-2 and TRBJ2-1 gives the full variable domain: GAGVSQSPSNKVTEKGKDVELRCDPISGHTALYWYRQSLGQGLEFLIYFQGNSAPDKSGLPSDRFSAERTGGSVSTLTIQRTQQEDSAVYLCASSRWGQGVNEQFFGPGTRLTVL.

The J gene is TRBJ2-5, the V gene TRBV4-3; no clear D gene. V was cut by 5 bases and J by 5 bases, with 18 bases left in between. CDR3 length: 15 amino acids. In germline, CDR1 is LGHNA, CDR2 YSLEER. The CDR3 loop is CASSAQGQVRETQYF. The CDR3 DNA is TGCGCCAGCAGCGCACAAGGGCAGGTTCGGGAGACCCAGTACTTC.

This clonotype has more than one count but fewer than ten. V usage is TRBV29-1 and J usage is TRBJ1-2; TRBD1 might be the D (5 bases). Trimming left V 4 bases short and J 8 bases short, with 11 bases between. The CDR3 contains 11 residues. CDR1 is SQVTM, CDR2 ANQGSEA, per germline. CDR3 in DNA: TGCAGCGTTGTGGGGGGAAAGGGCTACACCTTC. Its translation: CSVVGGKGYTF.

The chain uses TRBV20-1 and TRBJ2-5, with TRBD1 as a possible D gene (5 bases). The CDR3 sequence is 13 residues long. The germline CDR1 and CDR2 sequences are DFQATT and SNEGSKA (reference sequence). V was pared by 6 bases and J by 1 base, with 12 bases between. DNA for the CDR3: TGCAGTGCGCTTAGACAGTTCCAAGAGACCCAGTACTTC. Translation gives CSALRQFQETQYF.

This chain joins TRBV5-1 and TRBJ1-4; unclear D gene. The V and J ends lost 1 base and 3 bases respectively, with 16 bases between them. The germline V gene has CDR1 SGHRS and CDR2 YFSETQ. The CDR3 length is 17 residues. The chain's CDR3 is CASSLSGSTGANEKLFF. In DNA, the CDR3 is TGCGCCAGCAGCTTGAGCGGGTCTACTGGGGCTAATGAAAAACTGTTTTTT.

This clonotype was recorded many times. The chain couples TRBV2 to TRBJ1-1, with TRBD1 matching 7 bases. Looked up from germline, CDR1 is SNHLY and CDR2 is FYNNEI. The CDR3 totals 14 residues. V trimming: 6 bases; J trimming: 1 base; junction bases outside the gene matches: 5. Written as DNA, the CDR3 is TGTGCCAGCAGAGCCGGGACAGCGAACACTGAAGCTTTCTTT. As protein: CASRAGTANTEAFF.

The chain links TRBV5-1 to TRBJ1-5, with D unresolved. With 1 base removed from V and 2 bases from J, the gap between germline ends came to 13 bases. This CDR3 contains 16 residues. Germline V gene lookup returns CDR1 SGHRS and CDR2 YFSETQ. The CDR3 nucleotides are TGCGCCAGCAGCTTGTACGGGGATGCGGGCAATCAGCCCCAGCATTTT. Residues: CASSLYGDAGNQPQHF.

This clonotype was found a few times. V and J are TRBV12-3 or TRBV12-4 and TRBJ1-5; maybe TRBD1 (5 bases). The CDR3 contains 14 residues. Trimming pared 4 bases from V and 5 bases from J, leaving 12 bases between. CDR3 residues: CASSSQETYQPQHF. DNA of the CDR3: TGTGCCAGCAGTTCACAGGAGACCTATCAGCCCCAGCATTTT.

The rearrangement joins TRBV12-3 or TRBV12-4 to TRBJ2-7; 10 nucleotides match TRBD1. The CDR3 runs to 15 residues. The V and J ends lost 0 bases and 7 bases, in that order; junction bases with no gene match: 6. Here the CDR3 reads CASSLAGTGVREQYF. CDR3 sequence (DNA): TGTGCCAGCAGTTTAGCTGGGACAGGGGTGAGGGAGCAGTACTTC.

This clonotype appeared many times. For the CDR3, the DNA is TGTGCCAGCAGTTCCTACGTGACAGGGTCAGAGACCCAGTACTTC. It is translated as CASSSYVTGSETQYF. The chain combines TRBV27 with TRBJ2-5; 7 bases line up with TRBD1. The CDR3 extends over 15 amino acids. V lost 4 bases, J lost 4 bases, and 9 bases stayed unmatched. From germline, CDR1 is MNHEY and CDR2 SMNVEV (reference sequence).